A selection of T cell receptor beta chains follows, all from one sample in a study of T cells expressing NK-cell markers. TCRdb re-analyzed the 5' RACE reads; it lists each CDR3 protein once, without DNA. The table gives under 500,000 distinct CDR3 sequences; the top ten clones make up 7.3% of it. Sequenced material: blood T cells: a sorted CD56 or NKG2C T cell subset, CD4+ or CD8+ T cells, or bulk PBMC T cells (not recorded which). These receptors all stem from a woman aged 18 to 75 in good health. Both conserved end residues are part of each CDR3.

TRBJ2-1 TRBV28 CASSSGQARQLNEQFF
TRBJ2-3 TRBV29-1 CSVARGAERDTQYF
TRBJ1-3 TRBV2 CARKRTSGNTIYF
TRBJ2-7 TRBV27 CASRDRGNEQYF
TRBJ2-7 TRBV6-2/TRBV6-3 CASRTGTSGDEQYF
TRBJ2-1 TRBV7-2 CASSLGGQGAADEQFF
TRBJ1-3 TRBV28 CASSPGDSSGNTIYF
TRBJ2-3 TRBV11-2 CASKSLGLLTDTQYF
TRBJ1-2 TRBV9 CASSVDRGGPGYGYTF
TRBJ1-1 TRBV28 CASSFRGDRTEAFF
TRBJ2-7 TRBV5-4 CASSPRTNEQYF
TRBJ1-5 TRBV20-1 CSAPRPPGNSNQPQHF
TRBJ1-1 TRBV19 CASRSESRYAEAFF
TRBJ2-3 TRBV7-9 CASRPGTGISDTQYF
TRBJ1-1 TRBV5-1 CASSLAQTGTTEAFF
TRBJ1-6 TRBV28 CASSAVRGSPLHF
TRBJ2-1 TRBV20-1 CSTIAVSYNEQFF
TRBJ2-2 TRBV5-1 CASTMGLSGELFF
TRBJ2-1 TRBV24-1 CASARASSSMDEQFF
TRBJ2-3 TRBV7-2 CASSSGPDRTDTQYF
TRBJ1-5 TRBV7-2 CASSRVSDRGRGPQHF
TRBJ1-3 TRBV30 CAWSGDSTGNTIYF
TRBJ1-1 TRBV6-5 CASSYSSLDREAFF
TRBJ2-1 TRBV12-3/TRBV12-4 CASSRTLSSYNEQFF
TRBJ2-3 TRBV5-1 CASSLGTSGRRTSTDTQYF
TRBJ2-7 TRBV4-3 CASSSRDSFDDEQYF
TRBJ2-3 TRBV7-3 CASSPGGLDTQYF
TRBJ1-2 TRBV7-2 CASSLWTVSNYGYTF
TRBJ2-1 TRBV18 CASSPLAGGGNEQFF
TRBJ1-4 TRBV10-2 CASHPWGEVEKLFF
TRBJ2-1 TRBV5-5 CASSLWERENSLYNEQFF
TRBJ2-2 TRBV20-1 CSARDRRGEGTGELFF
TRBJ2-2 TRBV6-2/TRBV6-3 CASSYPRDSHTGELFF
TRBJ1-4 TRBV10-3 CAIRSGQGVSEKLFF
TRBJ1-2 TRBV2 CASSVGFPRDRSGYTF
TRBJ2-1 TRBV20-1 CSARDLGRNEQFF
TRBJ2-7 TRBV11-2 CASSRQGGRLAGALGEQYF
TRBJ1-6 TRBV3-1 CASSQELQVSPLHF
TRBJ2-3 TRBV4-3 CASSQGLVGRDTQYF
TRBJ1-5 TRBV20-1 CSAITGGSYSNQPQHF
TRBJ1-5 TRBV6-2/TRBV6-3 CASRHTGLNQPQHF
TRBJ1-5 TRBV10-3 CAISRGDNNQPQHF
TRBJ2-5 TRBV5-1 CASSFPVGQETQYF
TRBJ1-2 TRBV12-3/TRBV12-4 CASRGDNPGRGYTF
TRBJ2-3 TRBV5-5 CASSPGLALHPQYF
TRBJ2-2 TRBV7-3 CASSPRPGIGELFF
TRBJ2-7 TRBV5-1 CASSWGRDSYEQYF
TRBJ2-5 TRBV20-1 CSARNPTLGETQYF
TRBJ1-2 TRBV9 CASSAPLGGSSGYTF
TRBJ1-4 TRBV5-1 CASSPPPTGSNEKLFF
TRBJ2-5 TRBV20-1 CSARVGGTETQYF
TRBJ1-5 TRBV20-1 CSARQTGPYQPQHF
TRBJ2-4 TRBV19 CASSAHPQGTKNIQYF
TRBJ2-3 TRBV20-1 CSASPPRPGQVTDTQYF
TRBJ2-5 TRBV30 CAWSRDRGRETQYF
TRBJ2-4 TRBV7-2 CASSLGFGKNIQYF
TRBJ1-5 TRBV29-1 CSVGTSNQPQHF
TRBJ2-1 TRBV12-3/TRBV12-4 CASSPPSLREYNEQFF
TRBJ2-5 TRBV7-3 CASSKGGVQETQYF